This is a list of T cell receptor beta chains from one sample in a study of blood T cells in healthy people across ages. MiXCR was run by TCRdb on the 5' RACE reads, yielding one entry per CDR3 protein. In the table there are about 970,000 distinct CDR3 sequences, roughly 50% of which are singletons. Sequencing was carried out using blood. Source of these receptors: a woman aged 55-70 years in good health. CDR3s include the opening cysteine and the closing phenylalanine or tryptophan. A D gene is named only where the DNA matches it firmly. Clone size is not always given. Where it is, it says once, few, many or a class for expanded clones.

v_gene	abundance	j_gene	d_gene	CDR3aa	CDR3nt
TRBV7-3	.	TRBJ1-1	.	CASSAVLKTEAFF	TGTGCCAGCAGCGCAGTTTTGAAGACTGAAGCTTTCTTT
TRBV28	.	TRBJ2-4	TRBD1	CASSFHRDRSRGIQYF	TGTGCCAGCAGTTTCCACCGGGACAGGTCCCGAGGAATTCAGTACTTC
TRBV20-1	.	TRBJ2-1	TRBD2	CSAPKETSVSYNKQFF	TGCAGTGCCCCGAAGGAGACTAGCGTCTCCTACAATAAGCAGTTCTTC
TRBV7-2	.	TRBJ2-6	.	CASSLEGASGANVPTF	TGTGCCAGCAGCTTAGAAGGGGCCTCTGGGGCCAACGTCCCGACTTTC
TRBV7-2	.	TRBJ2-7	.	CASSSSGGGGFSSYEQYF	TGTGCCAGCAGCTCCTCGGGAGGCGGGGGCTTCAGCTCCTACGAGCAGTACTTC
TRBV12-3/TRBV12-4	.	TRBJ2-5	.	CASSLGWTIGTQYF	TGTGCCAGCAGTTTAGGATGGACTATTGGGACCCAGTACTTC
TRBV5-6	.	TRBJ2-3	TRBD2	CASSLGRFLAGYYDTQYF	TGTGCCAGCAGCTTGGGAAGGTTTCTAGCGGGATACTACGATACGCAGTATTTT
TRBV7-9	.	TRBJ2-2	.	CASSAVRGTGELFF	TGTGCCAGCAGCGCAGTCCGAGGAACCGGGGAGCTGTTTTTT
TRBV20-1	.	TRBJ2-1	.	CSASYREQFF	TGCAGTGCGAGTTATCGTGAGCAGTTCTTC
TRBV15	.	TRBJ2-7	TRBD2	CATSTGTSGRTVLGYEQYF	TGTGCCACCAGCACGGGAACTAGCGGGAGAACGGTTCTAGGATACGAGCAGTACTTC
TRBV12-3/TRBV12-4	.	TRBJ2-1	.	CASSSSAGGRNEQFF	.
TRBV6-6	few	TRBJ1-5	.	CASSQDYQPQHF	TGTGCCAGCAGCCAAGATTATCAGCCCCAGCATTTT
TRBV4-1	.	TRBJ2-3	TRBD2	CASSQFLAGVSNTQYF	TGCGCCAGCAGCCAATTCCTGGCGGGAGTTTCAAATACGCAGTATTTT
TRBV20-1	.	TRBJ2-1	.	CSVRLSLLGGSYNEQFF	TGCAGTGTCCGACTTTCCCTTCTAGGGGGGAGCTACAATGAGCAGTTCTTC
TRBV24-1	.	TRBJ2-7	.	CATSDPGAGDEQYF	TGTGCCACCAGTGATCCCGGGGCAGGGGACGAGCAGTACTTC
TRBV7-6	.	TRBJ2-1	.	CASSPTISYNEQFF	TGTGCCAGCAGCCCAACGATCTCCTACAATGAGCAGTTCTTC
TRBV20-1	few	TRBJ1-2	.	CSATRGAGGYTF	TGCAGTGCAACCAGGGGAGCTGGGGGCTACACCTTC
TRBV29-1	.	TRBJ2-7	.	CSVVADAISYEQYF	TGCAGCGTGGTTGCTGACGCCATCTCCTACGAGCAGTACTTC
TRBV12-3/TRBV12-4	.	TRBJ1-5	.	CASTDSRGNQPQHF	TGTGCCAGCACAGACAGTAGGGGAAATCAGCCCCAGCATTTT
TRBV29-1	.	TRBJ2-7	.	CCVVQATTEQYF	TGCTGCGTTGTGCAGGCGACCACCGAGCAGTACTTC
TRBV29-1	.	TRBJ2-5	TRBD2	CSTLSGLAGGETQYF	TGCAGCACACTCAGTGGGCTAGCGGGAGGAGAGACCCAGTACTTC
TRBV15	.	TRBJ2-3	.	CAASRSGSVLGQYF	TGTGCCGCCAGCAGATCTGGGTCCGTTCTCGGGCAGTATTTT
TRBV5-1	few	TRBJ1-1	TRBD1	CASSSGQGEGAFF	TGCGCCAGCAGCTCGGGACAGGGGGAAGGAGCTTTCTTT
TRBV5-1	.	TRBJ2-5	.	CASSSSGAPRETQYF	TGCGCCAGCAGCTCTTCCGGGGCCCCAAGAGAGACCCAGTACTTC
TRBV6-2/TRBV6-3	few	TRBJ2-7	TRBD2	CASSYTPLTSGSSYEQYF	TGTGCCAGCAGTTATACTCCCCTGACTAGCGGGAGTTCCTACGAGCAGTACTTC
TRBV6-9	.	TRBJ1-2	.	CASKRREYGYTF	TGTGCCAGCAAACGCAGGGAGTATGGCTACACCTTC
TRBV9	.	TRBJ2-7	TRBD2	CASSVAGEGEQYF	TGTGCCAGCAGCGTAGCGGGGGAGGGGGAGCAGTACTTC
TRBV6-1	few	TRBJ2-7	.	CASSGGDVWRSSYEQYF	TGTGCCAGCAGTGGAGGCGATGTGTGGAGGAGCTCCTACGAGCAGTACTTC
TRBV4-1	few	TRBJ1-2	.	CASRQVTGTSYGYTF	TGCGCCAGCAGACAAGTGACGGGGACGAGCTATGGCTACACCTTC
TRBV7-2	.	TRBJ1-6	TRBD1	CASSLGGQSEALHF	TGTGCCAGCAGCCTGGGGGGACAGTCGGAAGCCCTCCACTTT
TRBV18	.	TRBJ1-2	TRBD1	CASSPIRGDDGYTF	TGTGCCAGCTCACCAATCAGGGGGGACGATGGCTACACCTTC
TRBV29-1	.	TRBJ2-7	TRBD1	CSVVGQGVTDEQYF	TGCAGCGTTGTCGGACAGGGGGTAACTGACGAGCAGTACTTC
TRBV6-2/TRBV6-3	.	TRBJ2-6	.	CASSYPSTTAGANVLTF	TGCGCCAGCAGTTATCCCTCGACAACTGCCGGGGCCAACGTCCTGACTTTC
TRBV6-6	.	TRBJ2-1	.	CASSYMSQQFF	TGTGCCAGCAGTTACATGTCACAGCAGTTCTTC
TRBV4-1	few	TRBJ1-6	TRBD1	CASSQEGTGNSPLHF	TGCGCCAGCAGCCAGGAAGGGACAGGCAATTCACCCCTCCACTTT
TRBV27	.	TRBJ1-5	.	CASSAVGGNQPQHF	TGTGCCAGCAGTGCGGTAGGAGGTAATCAGCCCCAGCATTTT
TRBV14	.	TRBJ2-5	.	CASSQASQQWETQYF	TGTGCCAGCAGCCAAGCTAGTCAGCAGTGGGAGACCCAGTACTTC
TRBV7-9	.	TRBJ2-7	.	CASRADQNYEQYF	TGTGCCAGCAGAGCGGATCAGAACTACGAGCAGTACTTC
TRBV12-3/TRBV12-4	.	TRBJ2-7	TRBD2	CASSLRTSVAYEQYF	TGTGCCAGCAGTTTACGGACTAGCGTGGCCTACGAGCAGTACTTC
TRBV12-3/TRBV12-4	many	TRBJ2-5	.	CASSLWQETQYF	TGTGCCAGCAGTTTATGGCAAGAGACCCAGTACTTC
TRBV14	.	TRBJ2-1	TRBD1	CASSFLTGSGLWNEQFF	TGTGCCAGCAGCTTCTTGACAGGGTCAGGGCTTTGGAATGAGCAGTTCTTC